This T cell receptor (beta chain) was documented in a study of regulatory T cells in long-lasting Graves disease. The study's findings and limits: Persistent patients had a count of shared public clonotypes (approximately 2,700) that exceeded that of new patients (approximately 1,000).

This clonotype was seen many times. Its antigen is not identified. Documented time point: newly diagnosed GD, antithyroid drugs for less than 3 months. Preparation of the TCR library used RNA extracted from PBMCs. Through Arm-PCR of CDR3 regions and iRepertoire HTBI primers, TCR beta libraries were built. TCRdb ran MiXCR on the multiplex PCR reads and lists one entry per CDR3 protein. The sample lists approximately 270,000 distinct CDR3 sequences; about 18% were seen once. These same data were also listed under a study on T cells in Graves' hyperthyroidism and ophthalmopathy.

The sample here was peripheral blood mononuclear cells (PBMCs), taken at new diagnosis, from a patient treated with antithyroid drugs. This clonotype originated in a woman aged 30 to 39 with Graves disease.

The CDR3 sequence is CATTTGTVRSADTQYF. The CDR3 nucleotides are TGTGCCACCACCACCGGGACAGTGCGATCCGCAGATACGCAGTATTTT. The J gene is TRBJ2-3, the V gene TRBV2; 7 nucleotides align to TRBD1. Germline assignment: CDR1 SNHLY and CDR2 FYNNEI. The J segment lost 4 bases and the V segment lost 10 bases, leaving 17 bases of the junction unmatched. The CDR3 has 16 residues.